These 16 T cell receptor beta chains share one sample of origin, sequenced in a study of T cells in Graves' hyperthyroidism and ophthalmopathy (dated by TCRdb to between 2019 and 2020). The library was obtained by multiplex PCR. Instrument used: Illumina HiSeq 2000. TCR beta CDR3 regions were amplified from RNA transcripts. The TCR CDR3 was subjected to a first round of RT-PCR using the HTBI primer set and the Qiagen OneStep RT-PCR kit. Through fastp at Q25 and MiXCR, TCRdb rebuilt clones from the public reads, retaining in-frame beta chains. Merged by CDR3 protein, the rows form single entries marked with the most common genes and DNA. In all, the sample holds around 300,000 distinct CDR3 sequences, and approximately 15% of those were seen once. Of the sample, approximately 25% falls within the top ten clones. The material sequenced was blood. These receptors all come from a woman aged 25 to 39 with Graves' hyperthyroidism.

The CDR3 nucleotides are TGTGCCAGCAGTAGCCAGGGCGAACTGTTTTTT. It is translated as CASSSQGELFF. The chain links TRBV6-1 to TRBJ1-4, with D possibly being TRBD1 (5 bases). The CDR3 sequence is 11 residues long. V was trimmed by 5 bases and J by 12 bases, leaving 10 bases between them. The germline V gene has CDR1 MNHNS and CDR2 SASEGT.

At least ten counts were recorded for this clonotype. The CDR3 region has the DNA TGTGCCAGCAGTTCAAATTTAGGCGTCGTCGTGGGGTACAATGAGCAGTTCTTC. This codes for CASSSNLGVVVGYNEQFF. The chain uses TRBV6-2 or TRBV6-3 and TRBJ2-1; D gene uncertain. V shed 4 bases and J shed 4 bases, with 23 bases lying between them. The CDR3 is 18 amino acids. Germline values: CDR1 MNHEY, CDR2 SVGEGT.

This clonotype has a count of ten or more. The chain couples TRBV2 to TRBJ1-2; 7 positions agree with TRBD1. The CDR3 is 17 amino acids. V dropped 5 bases and J dropped 1; count of bases not matched to a gene: 13. Germline assignment: CDR1 SNHLY and CDR2 FYNNEI. This chain's CDR3 is CASSTGTVFRDNYGYTF. The CDR3 DNA sequence: TGTGCCAGCAGTACCGGGACAGTGTTCAGAGATAACTATGGCTACACCTTC.

The chain couples TRBV24-1 to TRBJ2-4; D is perhaps TRBD1 (6 bases). The V and J ends lost 4 bases and 6 bases respectively, with 12 bases between them. Germline V gene lookup returns CDR1 KGHDR and CDR2 SFDVKD. The CDR3 has 14 amino acids. The CDR3 protein is CATSEPGQSNIQYF. DNA for the CDR3: TGTGCCACCAGTGAGCCCGGACAGTCAAACATTCAGTACTTC.

This clonotype was found many times. The chain is built from TRBV6-1 and TRBJ1-5; 7 nucleotides align to TRBD1. J gave up 4 bases and V 5 bases, and 5 bases lay outside the gene matches. The CDR3 totals 14 residues. Germline CDR1 is MNHNS and CDR2 is SASEGT. The CDR3: CASSKQGWNQPQHF. The CDR3 bases are TGTGCCAGCAGTAAACAGGGGTGGAATCAGCCCCAGCATTTT.

The sample holds many counts of this clonotype. This sequence joins TRBV5-4 and TRBJ2-2; TRBD1 agrees at 7 bases. Trimming took 4 bases from V and 4 from J; bases not matched to a gene: 10. CDR3 length: 16 residues. Germline V gene sequence: CDR1 SGHNT, CDR2 YYREEE (reference sequence). The CDR3 reads CASSPGQAARTGELFF. For the CDR3, the DNA is TGTGCCAGCAGCCCCGGACAGGCGGCGCGCACCGGGGAGCTGTTTTTT.

The table lists this clonotype with a few counts. The chain carries TRBV5-1 and TRBJ2-1, with TRBD2 identical over 10 bases. Germline V gene sequence: CDR1 SGHRS, CDR2 YFSETQ. J gave up 7 bases and V 5 bases, and 6 bases lay outside the gene matches. The CDR3 runs 14 residues. As DNA, the CDR3 is TGCGCCAGCAGTGATCCAGCGGGAGGGAATGAGCAGTTCTTC. This codes for CASSDPAGGNEQFF.

Many counts were recorded for this clonotype. This chain links TRBV2 with TRBJ2-1; weak D call: TRBD2 (6 bases). Germline CDR1 reads SNHLY; CDR2 reads FYNNEI. This CDR3 region has 13 residues. V was trimmed by 9 bases and J by 2 bases, leaving 11 bases between them. The CDR3 region has the DNA TGTGCCAGAGGGACTGATACCTACAATGAGCAGTTCTTC. This encodes CARGTDTYNEQFF.

V usage is TRBV7-2 and J usage is TRBJ2-2; 9 bases are shared with TRBD1. The CDR3 is 16 amino acids. Germline trimming cut 4 bases from V and 5 bases from J; bases unmatched to any gene: 8. Germline-derived CDR1 and CDR2 are SGHTA and FQGNSA. The CDR3 sequence: CASSSRTGDRTGELFF. The CDR3 DNA is TGTGCCAGCAGCTCACGGACAGGGGATAGAACCGGGGAGCTGTTTTTT.

This clonotype was counted ten times or more. The chain couples TRBV5-1 to TRBJ2-5, with a weak D call TRBD1 (7 bases). CDR1 is SGHRS and CDR2 is YFSETQ in the germline V gene. The CDR3 loop spans 17 amino acids. V was trimmed by 2 bases and J by 2 bases, leaving 19 bases between them. CDR3 bases: TGCGCCAGCAGCTTCGGGGGACTGGACAGGTCGCAAGAGACCCAGTACTTC. Its protein is CASSFGGLDRSQETQYF.

The chain has TRBV7-6 and TRBJ2-2, with a weak D call TRBD2 (5 bases). Germline V gene data show CDR1 as SGHVS and CDR2 as FNYEAQ. CDR3 length: 15 amino acids. V was cut by 4 bases and J by 2 bases, with 11 bases left in between. The CDR3 DNA is TGTGCCAGCAGCTCTTCAAGCGGCAACACCGGGGAGCTGTTTTTT. It yields the protein CASSSSSGNTGELFF.

CDR3 DNA: TGTGCCTGGGGGAGGGGGGGAGTGAGTGCCCACGAGCAGTACTTC. This encodes CAWGRGGVSAHEQYF. V is TRBV28 and J is TRBJ2-7; TRBD2 is a possible D gene (7 bases). Between the trimmed V and J ends, which lost 11 bases and 5 bases, there was a span of 25 bases. CDR1 MDHEN and CDR2 SYDVKM come from the germline V gene. This CDR3 region has 15 residues.

With respect to this clonotype: A read error may account for a junction end that differs from germline. The chain combines TRBV7-2 with TRBJ1-1; 9 nucleotides agree with TRBD1. This CDR3 is built from 14 residues. Germline V gives CDR1 SGHTA, CDR2 FQGNSA. CDR3 sequence: CASSASTGGTETFF. The CDR3 nucleotides read TGTGCCAGCAGCGCCTCAACAGGGGGCACTGAAACTTTCTTT. Together with reference TRBV7-2 and TRBJ1-1, the CDR3 gives the full variable domain: GAGVSQSPSNKVTEKGKDVELRCDPISGHTALYWYRQSLGQGLEFLIYFQGNSAPDKSGLPSDRFSAERTGGSVSTLTIQRTQQEDSAVYLCASSASTGGTETFFGQGTRLTVV.

A note on this clonotype: This could be a read error, since a much larger clone is one nucleotide away. The chain joins TRBV20-1 to TRBJ2-7, with D unclear. CDR1 and CDR2 (germline): DFQATT, SNEGSKA (reference sequence). CDR3 size: 12 residues. V lost 0 bases, J lost 2 bases, and 5 bases lay in between. CDR3 in amino acids: CSARDQTYEQYF. In DNA form, the CDR3 reads TGCAGTGCTAGAGATCAGACCTACGAGCAGTACTTC.

This rearrangement joins TRBV5-1 to TRBJ2-7; TRBD1 aligns across 9 bases. CDR1 is SGHRS and CDR2 is YFSETQ in the germline V gene. The ends lost 4 bases at V and 4 bases at J; junction bases unmatched: 12. CDR3 length equals 16 residues. The CDR3 DNA sequence: TGCGCCAGCAGCCAACAAGCGGGACAGGGTCTTTACGAGCAGTACTTC. Translating it yields CASSQQAGQGLYEQYF.

This clonotype was counted at least ten times. The chain uses TRBV5-8 and TRBJ2-7, with a possible D match to TRBD2 (5 bases). The CDR3 consists of 15 residues. CDR1 and CDR2 (germline): SGHTS, YDEGEE. The germline V and J ends were trimmed by 2 bases and 5 bases, with 17 bases remaining between them. CDR3 DNA: TGTGCCAGCAGCTTCGGCAGTGGGCGGGTCGACGAGCAGTACTTC. It translates to CASSFGSGRVDEQYF.